The 30 T cell receptor beta chains listed next were all sequenced from one sample in a study of blood T cells in healthy people across ages. Combining a sample-barcoded 5' primer with a J-beta primer mix, a second PCR ran for 7 to 11 cycles. In TCRdb, the 5' RACE reads were re-called with MiXCR into one record per CDR3 protein. The sample includes approximately 800,000 distinct CDR3 sequences, under 30% of them seen just once. These records were also assigned to another study, of T cells of mothers and their children.

Sequencing was carried out using blood. The receptors shown here come from a boy aged 5-17 years in good health.

This clonotype was counted once. The junction and the germline gene differ at one end; a read error may be behind it. The chain is built from TRBV4-1 and TRBJ1-4, with D perhaps matching TRBD1 (6 bases). The CDR3 runs to 15 residues. Looked up from germline, CDR1 is MGHRA and CDR2 is YSYEKL. The CDR3 bases are TGTGCCAGCAGCTTAAAGGGGGGTTTAAATGAAAAACTGTTTTTT. It translates to CASSLKGGLNEKLFF.

The table lists this clonotype with a few counts. The chain has TRBV27 and TRBJ2-3; D is uncertain. The CDR3 totals 13 residues. V was shortened by 2 bases and J by 6 bases, with 9 bases between the two germline ends. Germline V gene data show CDR1 as MNHEY and CDR2 as SMNVEV (reference sequence). CDR3 loop: CASSLRAGDTQYF. The CDR3 DNA is TGTGCCAGCAGTTTACGCGCCGGGGATACGCAGTATTTT.

The gene calls are TRBV2 and TRBJ1-5; maybe TRBD1 (6 bases). Trimming pared 7 bases from V and 6 bases from J, leaving 16 bases between. Germline CDR1 SNHLY, CDR2 FYNNEI. The CDR3 extends over 14 amino acids. This CDR3 reads CASTYREGGQPQHF. Here the CDR3 DNA reads TGTGCCAGCACGTACAGGGAGGGTGGTCAGCCCCAGCATTTT.

This chain's CDR3 is CASSRARAYGYTF. In DNA form, the CDR3 reads TGTGCCAGCAGCAGGGCCAGGGCCTATGGCTACACCTTC. J is TRBJ1-2 and V is TRBV6-1; possibly TRBD1 for D (5 bases). V shed 6 bases and J shed 4 bases, with 12 bases lying between them. CDR1 MNHNS and CDR2 SASEGT come from the germline V gene. There are 13 residues in the CDR3.

The chain links TRBV7-3 to TRBJ1-1; the D is unclear. The CDR3 spans 10 residues. CDR1 SGHTA and CDR2 FQGTGA come from the germline V gene. V gave up 5 bases and J gave up 13 bases, with 11 bases separating them. CDR3 sequence (DNA): TGTGCCAGCAGCCCGGCGAAAGATTTCTTT. This sequence encodes CASSPAKDFF.

This clonotype came up a few times. The CDR3, as DNA: TGCAGCGTCAAGGCAGGCCCGAGCTCTGGAAACACCATATATTTT. It yields the protein CSVKAGPSSGNTIYF. The rearrangement joins TRBV29-1 to TRBJ1-3; no firm D call. The CDR3 has 15 amino acids. V was trimmed by 6 bases and J by 0 bases, leaving 15 bases between them. From germline, CDR1 is SQVTM and CDR2 ANQGSEA.

The gene calls are TRBV25-1 and TRBJ2-2, with 9 bases lining up with TRBD1. Trimming at V came to 1 base and at J to 3 bases, leaving 3 bases not matched to a gene. The CDR3 spans 16 residues. The germline V gene encodes CDR1 MGHDK and CDR2 SYGVNS. The CDR3 region is CASSESWTGDTGELFF. The CDR3 DNA sequence: TGTGCCAGCAGTGAATCCTGGACAGGGGACACCGGGGAGCTGTTTTTT.

In its sample, this clonotype was seen a few times. The chain couples TRBV5-1 to TRBJ1-4, with 9 bases that match TRBD1. This CDR3 comprises 15 residues. Germline lookup yields CDR1 SGHRS and CDR2 YFSETQ. The V gene end was trimmed by 5 bases and the J gene end by 1 base; junction bases not matched to a gene: 3. The CDR3 bases are TGCGCCAGCAGACAGGGGGCGATAACTAATGAAAAACTGTTTTTT. It translates to CASRQGAITNEKLFF.

This clonotype was detected only a few times. Here the CDR3 DNA reads TGTGCCAGCAGCCCGGCAGGGACAAACTCTTACGAGCAGTACTTC. It specifies CASSPAGTNSYEQYF. The chain has TRBV7-2 and TRBJ2-1, with TRBD1 as a possible D gene (6 bases). The J call is in doubt because the DNA end fits TRBJ2-7 better. In germline, CDR1 is SGHTA, CDR2 FQGNSA. This CDR3 comprises 15 residues.

In its sample, this clonotype was seen a few times. One end of the junction varies from germline; a read error may be responsible. V is TRBV7-3 and J is TRBJ2-3, with D perhaps given as TRBD1 or TRBD2 (6 bases each). This CDR3 contains 16 residues. CDR1 and CDR2 (germline): SGHTA, FQGTGA. The CDR3 sequence is CAGSLGLPGAGDTQYF. The CDR3 region has the DNA TGTGCCGGCAGCTTAGGTTTACCGGGGGCCGGAGATACGCAGTATTTT. The entire variable domain, with the rest obtained from reference TRBV7-3 and TRBJ2-3, is as follows: GAGVSQTPSNKVTEKGKYVELRCDPISGHTALYWYRQSLGQGPEFLIYFQGTGAADDSGLPNDRFFAVRPEGSVSTLKIQRTERGDSAVYLCAGSLGLPGAGDTQYFGPGTRLTVL.

This clonotype turned up a few times. This sequence joins TRBV5-1 and TRBJ2-6, with TRBD1 as a possible D gene (6 bases). The germline gives CDR1 SGHRS, CDR2 YFSETQ. This CDR3 region has 16 residues. With 4 bases removed from V and 4 bases from J, the gap between germline ends came to 15 bases. The CDR3 region is CASSDQGPGGANVLTF. CDR3 DNA: TGCGCCAGCAGCGATCAGGGGCCAGGAGGGGCCAACGTCCTGACTTTC.

This clonotype has only a few counts. The chain joins TRBV10-3 to TRBJ2-6, with D tentatively TRBD1 (5 bases). With 2 bases removed from V and 0 bases from J, the gap between germline ends came to 5 bases. The CDR3 totals 15 residues. Germline V gene data show CDR1 as ENHRY and CDR2 as SYGVKD. The chain's CDR3 is CAISEGASGANVLTF. CDR3 sequence (DNA): TGTGCCATCAGTGAGGGGGCCTCTGGGGCCAACGTCCTGACTTTC.

The chain links TRBV12-3 or TRBV12-4 to TRBJ1-6, with no clear D. V was shortened by 5 bases and J by 14 bases, with 16 bases between the two germline ends. This CDR3 has 13 amino acids. Here the CDR3 DNA reads TGTGCCAGCAGTGTCAGCCTACTGGGGACCCTCCACTTT. Its translation is CASSVSLLGTLHF.

This clonotype was picked up a small number of times. The rearrangement links TRBV9 to TRBJ2-3; a possible D gene is TRBD1 (6 bases). V lost 0 bases to trimming and J lost 2 bases, with 10 bases between them. The germline gives CDR1 SGDLS, CDR2 YYNGEE. This CDR3 is 15 amino acids long. The CDR3 spells CASSVEGEYTDTQYF. The CDR3 nucleotides read TGTGCCAGCAGCGTAGAGGGGGAATACACAGATACGCAGTATTTT.

This chain uses TRBV12-3 or TRBV12-4 with TRBJ1-6; maybe TRBD1 (6 bases). Trimming stripped 5 bases from V and 5 bases from J, with 10 bases between. The CDR3 sequence is 14 residues long. The CDR3 here is CASSLRGNNSPLHF. In DNA, the CDR3 is TGTGCCAGCAGTCTTAGGGGGAATAATTCACCCCTCCACTTT.

Only a few counts were recorded for this clonotype. The CDR3 here is CSARVLLVSQAFLTDTQYF. CDR3 DNA sequence: TGCAGTGCTAGAGTGCTCTTGGTTAGTCAAGCCTTTCTCACAGATACGCAGTATTTT. V usage is TRBV20-1 and J usage is TRBJ2-3; D unclear. CDR3 size: 19 residues. The germline V and J ends were trimmed by 1 base and 2 bases, with 25 bases remaining between them. The V gene's germline CDR1 is DFQATT and CDR2 SNEGSKA (reference sequence).

This clonotype occurred a few times. The chain couples TRBV12-3 or TRBV12-4 to TRBJ2-5; D is ambiguous. The V end was cut by 5 bases, the J end by 5 bases, with 12 bases between. The CDR3 covers 13 residues. The CDR3 here is CASSPTPWETQYF. CDR3 DNA: TGTGCCAGCAGTCCAACTCCCTGGGAGACCCAGTACTTC.

The chain couples TRBV4-1 to TRBJ2-1, with 14 bases fitting TRBD2. V lost 4 bases, J lost 2 bases, and 4 bases stayed unmatched. The germline gives CDR1 MGHRA, CDR2 YSYEKL. The CDR3 has 17 residues. This CDR3 is CASSRLAGGVPYNEQFF. CDR3 in DNA: TGCGCCAGCAGCCGACTAGCGGGGGGGGTCCCCTACAATGAGCAGTTCTTC.

The rearrangement joins TRBV6-1 to TRBJ2-5; the match to TRBD2 covers 7 bases. Germline V gene data show CDR1 as MNHNS and CDR2 as SASEGT. CDR3 length: 15 residues. The ends lost 7 bases at V and 0 bases at J; junction bases unmatched: 8. The CDR3 loop reads CASMVGGGYQETQYF. The DNA of the CDR3 is TGTGCCAGCATGGTGGGGGGGGGGTACCAAGAGACCCAGTACTTC.

In its sample, this clonotype was seen a few times. The CDR3 DNA is TGTGCCACCAGGACAGGGGGCGCCTCTGGGGCCAACGTCCTGACTTTC. It codes for CATRTGGASGANVLTF. The V call is TRBV2, the J call TRBJ2-6; TRBD1 matches 11 bases. Germline V gene data show CDR1 as SNHLY and CDR2 as FYNNEI. J was trimmed by 0 bases and V by 10 bases; bases with no gene match: 5. The CDR3 runs to 16 residues.

The CDR3 region is CASSRTGLHNEQFF. For the CDR3, the DNA is TGTGCCAGCAGCCGCACGGGACTCCACAATGAGCAGTTCTTC. The J gene is TRBJ2-1, the V gene TRBV7-9; TRBD2 is a possible D gene (6 bases). Germline V gene data show CDR1 as SEHNR and CDR2 as FQNEAQ (reference sequence). The CDR3 totals 14 residues. V lost 5 bases to trimming and J lost 5 bases, with 13 bases between them.

This clonotype showed up just a few times. This chain links TRBV18 with TRBJ2-3; 13 bases map to TRBD2. The CDR3 consists of 16 residues. Losses at the gene ends were 6 bases for V and 5 bases for J; bases not matched to a gene: 8. The V gene's germline CDR1 is KGHSH and CDR2 LQKENI. The CDR3: CASSPTSGGAEDTQYF. The CDR3 DNA is TGTGCCAGCTCCCCCACTAGCGGGGGGGCTGAAGATACGCAGTATTTT.

The chain uses TRBV15 and TRBJ2-1; a possible D gene is TRBD2 (5 bases). Germline CDR1 and CDR2: LNHNV and YYDKDF (reference sequence). CDR3 length equals 13 residues. Trimming took 3 bases from V and 9 from J, leaving 12 bases between them. The CDR3 loop reads CATSRELVVEQFF. In DNA, the CDR3 is TGTGCCACCAGCAGGGAACTAGTGGTTGAGCAGTTCTTC.

The chain employs TRBV2 and TRBJ2-1; the D call may be TRBD1 or TRBD2 (5 bases each). This CDR3 region has 16 residues. CDR1 and CDR2 (germline): SNHLY, FYNNEI. The ends were cut back, 5 bases at V and 5 bases at J, with 19 bases in the middle. The CDR3 nucleotides read TGTGCCAGCAGTCCTCTCATCGGGACGGCCAACAATGAGCAGTTCTTC. Its protein product is CASSPLIGTANNEQFF.

This rearrangement joins TRBV29-1 to TRBJ2-3, with unresolved D. The CDR3 is made up of 11 amino acids. Trimming pared 5 bases from V and 2 bases from J, leaving 5 bases between. Germline V CDR1 and CDR2: SQVTM, ANQGSEA. The CDR3 DNA reads as TGCAGCGTTACACCCACAGATACGCAGTATTTT. Protein product: CSVTPTDTQYF.

The CDR3 DNA reads as TGTGCCAGCAGGACAGGGGATCTCTCCTACGAGCAGTACTTC. Residues: CASRTGDLSYEQYF. The V call is TRBV6-1, the J call TRBJ2-5; 8 bases fit TRBD1. The J call is in doubt because the DNA end fits TRBJ2-7 better. Germline V gene sequence: CDR1 MNHNS, CDR2 SASEGT. The CDR3 has 14 residues.

This clonotype has only a few counts. This chain links TRBV7-2 with TRBJ1-1; a possible D gene is TRBD1 (5 bases). Deletions cut 5 bases from V and 4 bases from J, with 17 bases between. The germline V gene has CDR1 SGHTA and CDR2 FQGNSA. The CDR3 totals 15 residues. CDR3 in amino acids: CASSPHEGRGTEAFF. The CDR3, as DNA: TGTGCCAGCAGCCCCCACGAGGGGCGAGGCACTGAAGCTTTCTTT.

V and J are TRBV12-3 or TRBV12-4 and TRBJ2-5, with 8 bases fitting TRBD2. The CDR3 extends over 14 amino acids. With 6 bases clipped from V and 4 bases from J, the junction kept 7 bases outside the gene matches. Here the CDR3 reads CASSVSGGLETQYF. The CDR3 region has the DNA TGTGCCAGCAGCGTGAGCGGGGGTCTAGAGACCCAGTACTTC.

This clonotype was found a few times. Here the CDR3 DNA reads TGCAGTGCACCTGCCCGGGGGGGTACCAACTATGGCTACACCTTC. It encodes CSAPARGGTNYGYTF. V and J are TRBV20-1 and TRBJ1-2; perhaps TRBD1 as D (5 bases). Germline loops: CDR1 DFQATT, CDR2 SNEGSKA (reference sequence). V lost 6 bases and J 2 bases, leaving 19 bases between the germline ends. The CDR3 extends over 15 amino acids.

V gene TRBV28 combines with J gene TRBJ2-4, with 7 bases that match TRBD1. V lost 7 bases and J lost 6; bases outside the gene matches: 6. Germline lookup yields CDR1 MDHEN and CDR2 SYDVKM. This CDR3 contains 13 residues. DNA of the CDR3: TGTGCCAGCACCCAGGGGGACCGAAACATTCAGTACTTC. Translated: CASTQGDRNIQYF.